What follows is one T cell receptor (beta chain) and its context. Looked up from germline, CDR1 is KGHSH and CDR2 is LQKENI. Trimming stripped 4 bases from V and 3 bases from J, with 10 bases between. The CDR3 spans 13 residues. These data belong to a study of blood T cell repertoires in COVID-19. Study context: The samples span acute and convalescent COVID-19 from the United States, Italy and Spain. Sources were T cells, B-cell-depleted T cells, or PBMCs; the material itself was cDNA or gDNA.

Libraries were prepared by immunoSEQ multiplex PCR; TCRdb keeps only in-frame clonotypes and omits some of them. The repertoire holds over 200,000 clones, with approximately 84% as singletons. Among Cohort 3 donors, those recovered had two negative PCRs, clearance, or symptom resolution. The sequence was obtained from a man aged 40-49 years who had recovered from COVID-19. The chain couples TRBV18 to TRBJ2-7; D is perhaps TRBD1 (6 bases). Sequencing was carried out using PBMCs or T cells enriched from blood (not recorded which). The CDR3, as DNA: TGTGCCAGCTCACTGGACAGCTTCTACGAGCAGTACTTC. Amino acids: CASSLDSFYEQYF.